These T cell receptor beta chains were read from a single sample in a study of blood T cell repertoires in COVID-19. Here immunoSEQ multiplex PCR was the method, and the copy in TCRdb shows in-frame clones only, minus some. Altogether a few hundred thousand clones are present, about four fifths being singletons, with the ten largest covering 1% to 1.5%. The sample taken for sequencing was peripheral blood. These receptors were taken from a woman between 45 and 65 years old with acute or convalescent COVID-19. The CDR3 runs from the conserved cysteine through the conserved F or W. D genes are given only for firm matches. Only part of the rows carry a size: once, few, many, or a class if the clone is expanded.

V,J,D,size,DNA,CDR3
TRBV9,TRBJ2-1,.,.,TGTGCCAGCAGCGTCACCTCTAGGGGAACCTACAATGAGCAGTTCTTC,CASSVTSRGTYNEQFF
TRBV29-1,TRBJ2-2,.,.,TGCAGCGTGTCGAAGACCCAGGGCGGGGAGCTGTTTTTT,CSVSKTQGGELFF
TRBV7-9,TRBJ1-2,TRBD1,.,TGTGCCAGCAGCTTATGGGACAGCGTCTATGGCTACACCTTC,CASSLWDSVYGYTF
TRBV6-2/TRBV6-3,TRBJ2-1,TRBD2,.,TGTGCCAGCAGTTACTCATCCCCCGGGCTAGCGGCATACAATGAGCAGTTCTTC,CASSYSSPGLAAYNEQFF
TRBV19,TRBJ1-1,.,few,TGTGCCAGTAGTATTAGGTACGGGGGTAATACGAACACTGAAGCTTTCTTT,CASSIRYGGNTNTEAFF
TRBV10-1,TRBJ1-2,.,.,TGCGCCAGCAGCGGAGCCGCTAACTATGGCTACACCTTC,CASSGAANYGYTF
TRBV6-6,TRBJ2-7,TRBD2,.,TGTGCCAGCAGTTACCATAGCGGGAGGGCCTCCGAGCAGTACTTC,CASSYHSGRASEQYF
TRBV6-5,TRBJ2-6,TRBD1,.,TGTGCCAGCACTCTGGACAGGGGGGCCAACGTCCTGACTTTC,CASTLDRGANVLTF
TRBV5-6,TRBJ2-7,.,.,TGTGCCAGCAGCTTGCAGTGGAGGGGTGGGGACGAGCAGTACTTC,CASSLQWRGGDEQYF
TRBV24-1,TRBJ2-3,TRBD1,.,TGTGCCACCAGTGATACAGGACAGGGGGGAGATACGCAGTATTTT,CATSDTGQGGDTQYF
TRBV10-3,TRBJ2-3,TRBD2,.,TGTGCCATCAGTGAGGGACTAGCGGGGAGCACAGATACGCAGTATTTT,CAISEGLAGSTDTQYF
TRBV12-5,TRBJ2-5,.,once,TGTGCTAGTGGTGGGGGCAGGGTAGGAATCGAGACCCAGTACTTC,CASGGGRVGIETQYF
TRBV4-1,TRBJ2-7,.,.,TGCGCCAGCAGCCAAGGCGGCTACGAGCAGTACTTC,CASSQGGYEQYF
TRBV2,TRBJ2-5,TRBD1,.,TGTGCCAGCAGTGGGACAGGGGTCCAAGAGACCCAGTACTTC,CASSGTGVQETQYF
TRBV30,TRBJ1-5,TRBD1,.,TGTGCCTGGAGTGGCCACGTTGGGACAGGGGAACAGCCCCAGCATTTT,CAWSGHVGTGEQPQHF
TRBV7-8,TRBJ2-2,.,.,TGTGCCAGCAGCTTAGCAACAAACACCGGGGAGCTGTTTTTT,CASSLATNTGELFF
TRBV2,TRBJ1-1,TRBD1,.,TGTGCCAGCAACGGGGTACAGGGGAGCATCTCTATCGGAACTGAAGCTTTCTTT,CASNGVQGSISIGTEAFF
TRBV2,TRBJ2-3,.,.,TGTGCCAGCAGAAGGGACTCGGTGGGGGCAGATACGCAGTATTTT,CASRRDSVGADTQYF
TRBV7-8,TRBJ1-1,.,.,TGTGCCAGCAGCTCCTCACAGGGTATCACTGAAGCTTTCTTT,CASSSSQGITEAFF
TRBV18,TRBJ1-5,.,.,TGTGCCAGCTCACCAGGGGCCAATCAGCCCCAGCATTTT,CASSPGANQPQHF
TRBV12-1,TRBJ2-6,.,.,TGTGCCAGCAGCGACTCCGGGACTAGCGGGAACTTTCGCTCTGGGGCCAACGTCCTGACTTTC,CASSDSGTSGNFRSGANVLTF
TRBV5-4,TRBJ2-7,TRBD2,.,TGTGCCAGCAGCTCGCCAGCTAGCGGTGGCTACGAGCAGTACTTC,CASSSPASGGYEQYF
TRBV5-4,TRBJ1-4,TRBD1,.,TGTGCCAGCAGCTACCAGGGGGAGCAGGAAAAACTGTTTTTT,CASSYQGEQEKLFF
TRBV24-1,TRBJ2-3,TRBD2,.,TGTGCCACCAGTGATACGCGGGGGGCATACACAGATACGCAGTATTTT,CATSDTRGAYTDTQYF
TRBV6-5,TRBJ1-1,.,few,TGTGCCAGCAGGGCCAGAGGGTCTGAAGCTTTCTTT,CASRARGSEAFF
TRBV29-1,TRBJ1-3,TRBD1,.,TGCAGCGTAGCCCTCTCACAGGGGAACACCATATATTTT,CSVALSQGNTIYF
TRBV7-3,TRBJ2-1,.,few,TGTGCCAGCAGCTCCACGGAAACTAGAGGCAATGAGCAGTTCTTC,CASSSTETRGNEQFF
TRBV27,TRBJ2-5,TRBD2,.,TGTGCCAGCAGAGACCTAGCGGGGGGGCCCTGGGAGTACTTC,CASRDLAGGPWEYF
TRBV10-1,TRBJ2-1,TRBD1,.,TGCGCCAGCAGTGATAGGACAGGGGGGAACAATGAGCAGTTCTTC,CASSDRTGGNNEQFF
TRBV12-5,TRBJ2-2,TRBD2,.,TGTGCTAGTGGAGCCGGACTAGCGGGAGCGAACACCGGGGAGCTGTTTTTT,CASGAGLAGANTGELFF
TRBV27,TRBJ1-1,.,.,TGTGCCAGCAGACAGGGCACTGAAGCTTTCTTT,CASRQGTEAFF
TRBV6-2/TRBV6-3,TRBJ1-1,.,.,TGTGCCAGCAGTCCGGGGCCGTTTGGGGGCCGGGGCACTGAAGCTTTCTTT,CASSPGPFGGRGTEAFF
TRBV5-1,TRBJ2-7,TRBD1,medium-sized,TGCGCCAGCAGCTCCGCACCGGGACAGGGCTACGAGCAGTACTTC,CASSSAPGQGYEQYF
TRBV9,TRBJ2-7,.,once,TGTGCCAGCAGCGTCGACAGGGACTGGGAGCAGTACTTC,CASSVDRDWEQYF
TRBV4-2,TRBJ1-1,TRBD1,.,TGTGCCAGCAGCGCACAGGGGGGCTTTGAAGCTTTCTTT,CASSAQGGFEAFF
TRBV16,TRBJ1-4,.,.,TGTGCCAGCAGCCAAATGGGAACAGGTGAAAAACTGTTTTTT,CASSQMGTGEKLFF
TRBV11-2,TRBJ2-2,TRBD2,.,TGTGCCAGCAGCCATGGGACTAGCGGGTTCACCGGGGAGCTGTTTTTT,CASSHGTSGFTGELFF
TRBV7-2,TRBJ2-1,TRBD1,once,TGTGCCAGCAGCTATTCAGGGGGCTCGGGTAATGAGCAGTTCTTC,CASSYSGGSGNEQFF
TRBV30,TRBJ1-4,.,once,TGTGCCTGGCGAGGGTTTCAACTGTTTTTT,CAWRGFQLFF
TRBV10-3,TRBJ1-1,TRBD1,.,TGTGCCATCAGTGCGGGACAGGGGAACACTGAAGCTTTCTTT,CAISAGQGNTEAFF
TRBV10-1,TRBJ2-3,.,few,TGCGCCAGCGGAGGATTAGGCACAGATACGCAGTATTTT,CASGGLGTDTQYF
TRBV7-9,TRBJ1-1,.,.,TGTGCCAGTGATGCTGGGTCTACGGGGACTGAAGCTTTCTTT,CASDAGSTGTEAFF
TRBV11-2,TRBJ1-1,.,.,TGTGCCAGCAGCCCCCCCTGGCGGACTGAAGCTTTCTTT,CASSPPWRTEAFF
TRBV4-1,TRBJ1-1,.,.,TGCGCCAGCAGCCCCCGACAGAGCGGGGCAATTGAAGCTTTCTTT,CASSPRQSGAIEAFF
TRBV29-1,TRBJ2-2,.,.,TGCAGCGTTGTCGGCGGGATAGTCCCCGGGGAGCTGTTTTTT,CSVVGGIVPGELFF
TRBV12-3/TRBV12-4,TRBJ1-1,.,.,TGTGCCAGCAGTCGTCTCCCAGGGACTGAAGCTTTCTTT,CASSRLPGTEAFF
TRBV9,TRBJ2-7,.,.,TGTGCCAGCGGAGTCGGGCAGGGGACCTACGAGCAGTACTTC,CASGVGQGTYEQYF
TRBV9,TRBJ1-2,.,once,TGTGCCAGCAGCGCCGGAGGGGGGGGCGAGGGCTATGGCTACACCTTC,CASSAGGGGEGYGYTF
TRBV29-1,TRBJ1-1,TRBD1,.,TGCAGCGTTTGGGACAGGAACACTGAAGCTTTCTTT,CSVWDRNTEAFF
TRBV19,TRBJ2-7,.,.,TGTGCCAGTAGTATGTCGACAGTCGGGGAGCAGTACTTC,CASSMSTVGEQYF
TRBV9,TRBJ2-2,.,.,TGTGCCAGCAGCGTCTCCTCCCTATGGGGGGAGCTGTTTTTT,CASSVSSLWGELFF